Listed below are T cell receptor beta chains from one sample, sequenced in a study of blood T cell repertoires in COVID-19. The repertoire was sequenced with immunoSEQ multiplex PCR; TCRdb's copy has only in-frame clones and lacks some. Altogether approximately 150,000 clones are present, approximately 87% being singletons, with the ten largest covering about 9.4%. Sequencing was carried out using peripheral blood. The receptors originated from a woman aged 50 to 60 with active or convalescent COVID-19. Each CDR3 is given with its conserved first and last residue. D genes are given only for firm matches. Expanded clones are given a class, and other clones once, few, many or no size at all.

D gene | clone size | J gene | V gene | CDR3 protein | CDR3 DNA
- | few | TRBJ2-2 | TRBV2 | CASSLRQTGELFF | TGTGCCAGCAGTTTGCGGCAAACCGGGGAGCTGTTTTTT
- | - | TRBJ1-1 | TRBV7-9 | CASSLDTVNTEAFF | TGTGCCAGCAGCTTAGATACGGTGAACACTGAAGCTTTCTTT
TRBD2 | - | TRBJ2-1 | TRBV3-1/TRBV3-2 | CASSQATGTSEFF | TGTGCCAGCAGCCAAGCAACCGGGACTAGCGAGTTCTTC
- | once | TRBJ2-7 | TRBV3-1/TRBV3-2 | CASSHSVGVAYEQYF | TGTGCCAGCAGCCATTCCGTGGGAGTAGCCTACGAGCAGTACTTC
- | once | TRBJ2-7 | TRBV30 | CAWSVQAYEQYF | TGTGCCTGGAGTGTACAGGCCTACGAGCAGTACTTC
- | - | TRBJ2-7 | TRBV18 | CASSPPGAGAYEQYF | TGTGCCAGCTCCCCACCCGGGGCAGGGGCGTACGAGCAGTACTTC
- | - | TRBJ1-1 | TRBV28 | CASSFGTMNTEAFF | TGTGCCAGCAGTTTTGGTACTATGAACACTGAAGCTTTCTTT
- | - | TRBJ2-7 | TRBV9 | CASSVIGDSYEQYF | TGTGCCAGCAGCGTAATAGGGGACTCCTACGAGCAGTACTTC
TRBD2 | once | TRBJ2-7 | TRBV6-5 | CASRVGLAGLYEQYF | TGTGCCAGCAGGGTTGGACTAGCGGGACTCTACGAGCAGTACTTC
TRBD2 | - | TRBJ2-1 | TRBV30 | CAWRVSWTSGRATEQFF | TGTGCCTGGAGAGTCTCGTGGACTAGCGGGAGGGCTACTGAGCAGTTCTTC
TRBD1 | - | TRBJ1-5 | TRBV12-5 | CASGAGGYSNQPQHF | TGTGCTAGTGGTGCAGGGGGTTATAGCAATCAGCCCCAGCATTTT
TRBD1 | - | TRBJ1-2 | TRBV7-8 | CASSQTGYGYTF | TGTGCCAGCAGCCAGACAGGGTATGGCTACACCTTC
TRBD1 | - | TRBJ1-5 | TRBV19 | CASIRTGGNQPQHF | TGTGCCAGTATTCGGACAGGGGGAAATCAGCCCCAGCATTTT
TRBD1 | once | TRBJ2-2 | TRBV7-9 | CASSWTGARGQKGELFF | TGTGCCAGCAGCTGGACAGGGGCAAGGGGACAGAAAGGGGAGCTGTTTTTT
TRBD1 | - | TRBJ2-7 | TRBV12-3/TRBV12-4 | CASRTDRGEQYF | TGTGCCAGCAGAACTGACAGGGGAGAGCAGTACTTC
TRBD1 | - | TRBJ1-5 | TRBV15 | CATSRALSGQGRNQPQHF | TGTGCCACCAGCAGAGCCCTTTCCGGACAGGGCCGGAATCAGCCCCAGCATTTT
TRBD1 | - | TRBJ1-5 | TRBV7-6 | CASSLGQGAYQPQHF | TGTGCCAGCAGCTTGGGACAGGGGGCCTATCAGCCCCAGCATTTT
TRBD1 | few | TRBJ2-7 | TRBV30 | CAFNPGQSYEQYF | TGTGCCTTTAATCCGGGACAGTCCTACGAGCAGTACTTC
- | - | TRBJ1-1 | TRBV4-3 | CASSQVGGKSEAFF | TGCGCCAGCAGCCAAGTGGGGGGTAAGTCTGAAGCTTTCTTT
- | - | TRBJ1-6 | TRBV30 | CAWSKGRTSSYNSPLHF | TGTGCCTGGAGTAAGGGGCGGACAAGCTCCTATAATTCACCCCTCCACTTT
TRBD1 | - | TRBJ2-1 | TRBV6-1 | CASSERGRIEQFF | TGTGCCAGCAGTGAAAGGGGGCGCATCGAGCAGTTCTTC
TRBD2 | - | TRBJ2-2 | TRBV14 | CASSQAGLASTGELFF | TGTGCCAGCAGCCAAGCCGGACTAGCCAGCACCGGGGAGCTGTTTTTT
TRBD1 | - | TRBJ2-2 | TRBV2 | CASRDQGAPTGELFF | TGTGCCAGCAGGGATCAGGGGGCCCCTACCGGGGAGCTGTTTTTT
- | - | TRBJ1-2 | TRBV11-2 | CASSSRQVDYGYTF | TGTGCCAGCAGCTCCCGGCAGGTGGACTATGGCTACACCTTC
TRBD1 | once | TRBJ1-4 | TRBV5-4 | CASQGAMEEKLFF | TGTGCCAGCCAGGGGGCGATGGAGGAAAAACTGTTTTTT
- | - | TRBJ2-7 | TRBV28 | CASSRQVPYEQYF | TGTGCCAGCAGTCGACAGGTCCCCTACGAGCAGTACTTC
- | - | TRBJ2-2 | TRBV18 | CASSPGVTGELFF | TGTGCCAGCTCCCCCGGGGTCACCGGGGAGCTGTTTTTT
TRBD2 | - | TRBJ2-7 | TRBV3-1/TRBV3-2 | CASSQAGLADEAYEQYF | TGTGCCAGCAGCCAAGCGGGACTAGCTGATGAAGCCTACGAGCAGTACTTC
TRBD2 | once | TRBJ2-3 | TRBV11-2 | CASSRSGISTDTQYF | TGTGCCAGCAGCCGCAGCGGGATTAGCACAGATACGCAGTATTTT
TRBD1 | - | TRBJ2-7 | TRBV7-9 | CASSLFGTGVPYYEQYF | TGTGCCAGCAGCTTATTCGGGACAGGGGTCCCCTACTACGAGCAGTACTTC
TRBD2 | - | TRBJ2-1 | TRBV7-9 | CASRRRLAGGSYNEQFF | TGTGCCAGCAGGCGTCGACTAGCGGGAGGGTCCTACAATGAGCAGTTCTTC
- | - | TRBJ1-3 | TRBV28 | CASSRGAEGNTIYF | TGTGCCAGCAGTCGGGGGGCGGAGGGAAACACCATATATTTT
- | many | TRBJ1-3 | TRBV4-3 | CASSQALQTGNTIYF | TGCGCCAGCAGCCAAGCTCTACAGACTGGAAACACCATATATTTT